This T cell receptor (beta chain) was sequenced for a study of shared clonotypes between healthy human individuals. Sequencing used immunoSEQ multiplex PCR; TCRdb keeps in-frame clones, though not all of them. The sample consists of under 2.5 million clones, 80% to 95% of them appearing once. The CDR3 extends over 16 amino acids. V shed 4 bases, J shed 4 bases, and the junction held 6 bases outside the gene matches. Germline loops: CDR1 ENHRY, CDR2 SYGVKD. The material sequenced was naive CD4+ T cells from PBMCs. Subset meaning: CD45RA+ positively selected. This TCR derives from a man younger than 30 in good health. Some clones in this sample may be carry-over from other donors' samples. The V and J genes are TRBV10-3 and TRBJ2-1, with TRBD2 identical over 11 bases. This CDR3 is CAISGGGLAVYNEQFF. The CDR3 nucleotides are TGTGCCATCAGTGGGGGGGGACTAGCGGTATACAATGAGCAGTTCTTC.